This TCR beta chain was sequenced during a study of T cells after yellow fever vaccination. Across the study: When fractions had low cell numbers, they were prepared with SMART-Seq v4 Ultra Low Input. Broader study findings: The secondary response was weaker but peaked faster, day 5 versus 15. FACS-sorted repertoires could contain abundant clonotypes contaminating from the bulk population.

Researchers made TCR cDNA using 5'RACE template switching, and this step added a universal primer site and UMIs. TCRdb re-analysed the 5' RACE reads in MiXCR, keeping a single row per CDR3 protein. Found here are 45,000 to 65,000 distinct CDR3 sequences, 6.6% of them singletons; the top ten hold more than 20%. This clonotype was observed many times. Per germline, CDR1 SGHRS and CDR2 YFSETQ. V was trimmed by 0 bases and J by 3 bases, leaving 15 bases between them. This CDR3 comprises 16 residues. The V call is TRBV5-1, the J call TRBJ2-5; D gene ambiguous. Sample: CD8+ T cells not binding an NS4B(214-222) dextramer, sorted from PBMCs, taken roughly 45 days after the first yellow fever vaccination. This TCR derives from a man younger than 35 who received the YFV17D yellow fever vaccine. For the CDR3, the DNA is TGCGCCAGCAGCTTGGCCCGGAGAGGTTTGGAAGAGACCCAGTACTTC. Encoded protein: CASSLARRGLEETQYF.